This TCR beta chain was retrieved from a study of technical replicates of blood from four donors. The CDR3 has 14 amino acids. Deletions cut 0 bases from V and 2 bases from J, with 9 bases between. The germline V gene has CDR1 SGDLS and CDR2 YYNGEE. Generated by immunoSEQ multiplex PCR, the TCRdb table keeps only in-frame clones and is missing some. The repertoire holds around 72,000 clones, with 91% as singletons. The source is a human donor in good health. Some clones in this sample may be carry-over from other donors' samples. The chain links TRBV9 to TRBJ2-7; D is uncertain. Sequences were obtained from T cells isolated from PBMCs. CDR3 bases: TGTGCCAGCAGCGTAGAAGGAGTACCCTACGAGCAGTACTTC. This translates into CASSVEGVPYEQYF.